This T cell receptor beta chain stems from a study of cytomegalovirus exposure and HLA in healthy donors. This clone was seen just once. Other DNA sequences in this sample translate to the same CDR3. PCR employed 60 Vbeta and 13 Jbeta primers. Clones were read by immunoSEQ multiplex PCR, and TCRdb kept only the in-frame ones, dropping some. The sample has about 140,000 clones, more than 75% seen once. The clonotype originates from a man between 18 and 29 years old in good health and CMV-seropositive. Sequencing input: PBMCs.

The CDR3 is CASSSPDEQYF. The CDR3 nucleotides are TGTGCCAGCAGTTCCCCGGACGAGCAGTACTTC. V usage is TRBV6-5 and J usage is TRBJ2-7; D is unresolved. The length of the CDR3 is 11 residues. V was cut by 4 bases and J by 5 bases, with 6 bases left in between. Germline V gives CDR1 MNHEY, CDR2 SVGAGI.